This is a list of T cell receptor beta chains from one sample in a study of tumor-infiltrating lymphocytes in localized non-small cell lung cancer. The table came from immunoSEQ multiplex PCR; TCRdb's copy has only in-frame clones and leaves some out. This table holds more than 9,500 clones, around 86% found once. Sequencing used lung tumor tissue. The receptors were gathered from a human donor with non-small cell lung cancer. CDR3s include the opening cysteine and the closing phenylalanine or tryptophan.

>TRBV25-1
CASSEYFPTQNTEAFF
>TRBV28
CASSGRGQGNTIYF
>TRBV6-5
CASRRWESTDTQYF
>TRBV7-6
CASSLDNEQFF
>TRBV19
CASSDKFRPQHF
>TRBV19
CASSVDASTDTQYF
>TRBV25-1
CASSGPGITTYEQYF
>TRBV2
CASRRDRGNEQFF
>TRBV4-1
CASSQEAGGGYTEAFF
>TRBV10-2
CASSEWVSGSGVDNEQFF
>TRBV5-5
CASSLSMVTGANVLTF
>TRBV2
CASRGNGANVLTF
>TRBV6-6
CASSDRGLNDEQFF
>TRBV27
CASSSWTNEQFF
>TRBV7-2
CASSLGGQGGLETQYF
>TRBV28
CASTRGGQYNEQFF
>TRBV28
CASSPPTSGSYEQYF
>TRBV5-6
CASSLRGHQPQHF
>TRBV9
CASSGDVGSYNEQFF
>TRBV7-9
CASSPSTPYNEQFF
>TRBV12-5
CASGPSGQGYYGYTF
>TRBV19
CASSKQNTEAFF
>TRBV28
CAIRAGNNQPQHF
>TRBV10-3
CAISGTGTSGSNEQFF
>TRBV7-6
CASSLGGMTDTQYF
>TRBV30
CAWSVQGQQPQHF
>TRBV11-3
CASSPPGSPETQYF
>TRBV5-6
CASSLEWSSYNEQFF
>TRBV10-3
CAISATSGRAGETQYF
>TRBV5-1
CASGPGTGGETQYF
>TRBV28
CASSFRGEEQPQHF
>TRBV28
CASSFHPGLAASYNEQFF
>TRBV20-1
CSAPRTGEQYF
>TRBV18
CASSQQHGGSETQYF
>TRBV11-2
CASRALVGETQYF